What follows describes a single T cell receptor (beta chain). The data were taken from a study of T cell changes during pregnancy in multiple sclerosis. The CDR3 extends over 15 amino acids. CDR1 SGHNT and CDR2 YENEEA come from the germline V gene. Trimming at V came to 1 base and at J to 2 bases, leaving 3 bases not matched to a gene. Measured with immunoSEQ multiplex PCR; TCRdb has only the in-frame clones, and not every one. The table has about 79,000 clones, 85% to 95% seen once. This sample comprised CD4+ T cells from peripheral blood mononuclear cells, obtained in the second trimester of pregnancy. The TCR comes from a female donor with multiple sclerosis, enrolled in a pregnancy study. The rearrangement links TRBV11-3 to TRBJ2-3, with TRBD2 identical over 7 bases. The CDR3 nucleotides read TGTGCCAGCAGCTTAGTCGGGGGGAACACAGATACGCAGTATTTT. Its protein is CASSLVGGNTDTQYF. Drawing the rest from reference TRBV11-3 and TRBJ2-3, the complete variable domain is EAGVVQSPRYKIIEKKQPVAFWCNPISGHNTLYWYLQNLGQGPELLIRYENEEAVDDSQLPKDRFSAERLKGVDSTLKIQPAELGDSAVYLCASSLVGGNTDTQYFGPGTRLTVL.